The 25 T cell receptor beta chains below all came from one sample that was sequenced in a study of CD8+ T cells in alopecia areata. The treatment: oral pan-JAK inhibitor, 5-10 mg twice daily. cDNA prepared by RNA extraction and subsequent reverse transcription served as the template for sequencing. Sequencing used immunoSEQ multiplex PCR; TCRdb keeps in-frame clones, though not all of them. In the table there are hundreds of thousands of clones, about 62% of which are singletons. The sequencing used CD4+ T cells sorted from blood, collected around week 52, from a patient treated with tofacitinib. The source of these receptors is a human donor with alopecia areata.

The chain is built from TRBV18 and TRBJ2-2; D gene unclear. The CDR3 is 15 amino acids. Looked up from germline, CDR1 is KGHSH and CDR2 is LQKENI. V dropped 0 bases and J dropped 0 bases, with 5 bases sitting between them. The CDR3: CASSPPTTNTGELFF. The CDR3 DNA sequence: TGTGCCAGCTCACCACCTACTACGAACACCGGGGAGCTGTTTTTT.

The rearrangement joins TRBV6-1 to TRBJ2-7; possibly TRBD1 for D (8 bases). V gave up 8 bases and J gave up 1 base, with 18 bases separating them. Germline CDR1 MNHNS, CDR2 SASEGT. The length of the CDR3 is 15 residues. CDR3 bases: TGTGCCAGCGGGGGGGAGACAGGGGTGTCCTACGAGCAGTACTTC. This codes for CASGGETGVSYEQYF.

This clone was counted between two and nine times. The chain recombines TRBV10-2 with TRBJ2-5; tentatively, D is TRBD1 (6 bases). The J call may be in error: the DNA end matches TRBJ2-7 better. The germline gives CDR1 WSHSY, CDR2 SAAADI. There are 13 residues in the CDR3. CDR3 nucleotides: TGCGCCAGCAGGTTTGGGGGCCGGGACGAGCAGTACTTC. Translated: CASRFGGRDEQYF.

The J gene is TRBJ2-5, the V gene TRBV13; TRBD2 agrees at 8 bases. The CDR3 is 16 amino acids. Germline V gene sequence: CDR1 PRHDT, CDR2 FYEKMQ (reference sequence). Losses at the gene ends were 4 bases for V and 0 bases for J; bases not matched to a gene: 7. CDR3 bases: TGTGCCAGCAGCTCCAGCCGGGGGGGTAACCAAGAGACCCAGTACTTC. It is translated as CASSSSRGGNQETQYF.

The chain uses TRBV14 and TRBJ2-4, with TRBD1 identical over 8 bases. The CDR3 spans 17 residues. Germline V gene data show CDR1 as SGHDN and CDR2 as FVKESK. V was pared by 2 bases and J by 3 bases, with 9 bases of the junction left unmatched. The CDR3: CASSQSRIQGDKNIQYF. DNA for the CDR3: TGTGCCAGCAGCCAATCTAGGATACAGGGGGACAAAAACATTCAGTACTTC. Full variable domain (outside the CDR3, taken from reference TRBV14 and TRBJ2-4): EAGVTQFPSHSVIEKGQTVTLRCDPISGHDNLYWYRRVMGKEIKFLLHFVKESKQDESGMPNNRFLAERTGGTYSTLKVQPAELEDSGVYFCASSQSRIQGDKNIQYFGAGTRLSVL.

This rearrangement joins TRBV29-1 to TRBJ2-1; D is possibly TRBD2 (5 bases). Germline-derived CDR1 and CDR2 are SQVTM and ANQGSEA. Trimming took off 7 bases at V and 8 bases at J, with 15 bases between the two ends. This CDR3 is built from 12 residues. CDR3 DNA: TGCAGCGCATTGCCAGGAGGCGATGAGCAGTTCTTC. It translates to CSALPGGDEQFF.

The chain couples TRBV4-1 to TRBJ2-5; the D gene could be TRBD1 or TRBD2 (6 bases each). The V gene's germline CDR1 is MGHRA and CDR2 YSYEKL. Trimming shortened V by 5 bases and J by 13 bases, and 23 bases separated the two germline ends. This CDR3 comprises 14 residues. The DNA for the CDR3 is TGCGCCAGCAGCAACGTCGGGGGCAGTAAAGCTCTGTACTTC. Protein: CASSNVGGSKALYF.

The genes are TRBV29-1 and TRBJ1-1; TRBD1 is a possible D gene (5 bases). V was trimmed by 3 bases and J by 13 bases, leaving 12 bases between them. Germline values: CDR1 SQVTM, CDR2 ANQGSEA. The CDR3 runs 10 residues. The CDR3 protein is CSVDGREGFF. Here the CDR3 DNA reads TGCAGCGTTGACGGCAGGGAGGGTTTCTTT.

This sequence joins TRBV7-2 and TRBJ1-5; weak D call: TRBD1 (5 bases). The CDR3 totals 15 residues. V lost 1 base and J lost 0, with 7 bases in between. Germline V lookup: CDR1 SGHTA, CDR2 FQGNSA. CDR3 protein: CASSLGGNSNQPQHF. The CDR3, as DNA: TGTGCCAGCAGCTTAGGGGGGAATAGCAATCAGCCCCAGCATTTT.

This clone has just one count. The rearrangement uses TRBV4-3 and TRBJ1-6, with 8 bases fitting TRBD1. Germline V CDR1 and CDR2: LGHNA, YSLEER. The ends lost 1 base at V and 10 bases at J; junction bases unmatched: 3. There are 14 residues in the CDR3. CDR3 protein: CASSQVRGRSPLHF. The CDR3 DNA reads TGCGCCAGCAGCCAAGTCAGGGGGCGGTCACCCCTCCACTTT.

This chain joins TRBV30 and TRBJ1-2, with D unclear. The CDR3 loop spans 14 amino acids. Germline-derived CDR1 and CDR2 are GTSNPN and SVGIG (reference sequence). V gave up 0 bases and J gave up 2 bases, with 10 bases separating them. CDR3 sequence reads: CAWSVGGYNYGYTF. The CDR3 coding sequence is TGTGCCTGGAGTGTAGGTGGATACAACTATGGCTACACCTTC. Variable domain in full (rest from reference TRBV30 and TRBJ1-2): SQTIHQWPATLVQPVGSPLSLECTVEGTSNPNLYWYRQAAGRGLQLLFYSVGIGQISSEVPQNLSASRPQDRQFILSSKKLLLSDSGFYLCAWSVGGYNYGYTFGSGTRLTVV.

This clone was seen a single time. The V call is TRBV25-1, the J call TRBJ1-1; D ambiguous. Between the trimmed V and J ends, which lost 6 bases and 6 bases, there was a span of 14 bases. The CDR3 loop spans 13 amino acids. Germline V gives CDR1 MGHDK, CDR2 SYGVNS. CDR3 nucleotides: TGTGCCAGCAGCCGGACCGGGTTCGCTGAAGCTTTCTTT. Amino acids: CASSRTGFAEAFF.

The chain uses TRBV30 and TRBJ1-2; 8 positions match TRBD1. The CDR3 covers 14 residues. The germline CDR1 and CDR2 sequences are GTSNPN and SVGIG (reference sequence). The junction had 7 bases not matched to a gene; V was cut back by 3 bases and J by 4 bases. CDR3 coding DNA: TGTGCCTGGAGCGGTGGACAGGGAGCCTATGGCTACACCTTC. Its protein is CAWSGGQGAYGYTF. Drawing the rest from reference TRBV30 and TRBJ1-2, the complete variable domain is SQTIHQWPATLVQPVGSPLSLECTVEGTSNPNLYWYRQAAGRGLQLLFYSVGIGQISSEVPQNLSASRPQDRQFILSSKKLLLSDSGFYLCAWSGGQGAYGYTFGSGTRLTVV.

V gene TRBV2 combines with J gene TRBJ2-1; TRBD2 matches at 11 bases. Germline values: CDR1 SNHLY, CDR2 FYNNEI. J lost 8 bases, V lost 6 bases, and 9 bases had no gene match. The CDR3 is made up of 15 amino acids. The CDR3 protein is CASRKTSGGGDEQFF. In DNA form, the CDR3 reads TGTGCCAGCAGAAAAACTAGCGGGGGAGGAGATGAGCAGTTCTTC.

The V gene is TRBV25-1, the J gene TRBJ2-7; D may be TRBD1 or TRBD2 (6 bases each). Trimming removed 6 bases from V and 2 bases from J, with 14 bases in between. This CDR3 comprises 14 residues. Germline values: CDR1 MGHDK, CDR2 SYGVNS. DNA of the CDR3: TGTGCCAGCAGCAGCTGGGGGGCAGCCTACGAGCAGTACTTC. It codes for CASSSWGAAYEQYF.

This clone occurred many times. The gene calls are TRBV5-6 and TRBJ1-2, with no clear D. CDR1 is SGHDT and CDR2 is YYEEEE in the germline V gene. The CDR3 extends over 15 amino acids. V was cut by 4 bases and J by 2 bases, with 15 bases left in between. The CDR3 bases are TGTGCCAGCAGCCGTACCCTGACATTCAACTATGGCTACACCTTC. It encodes CASSRTLTFNYGYTF.

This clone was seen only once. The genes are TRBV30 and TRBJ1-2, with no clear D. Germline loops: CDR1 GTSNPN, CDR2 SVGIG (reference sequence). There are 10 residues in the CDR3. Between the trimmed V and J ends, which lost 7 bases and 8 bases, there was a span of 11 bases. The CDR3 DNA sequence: TGTGCCTCGGCGGCGAGAGGCTACACCTTC. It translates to CASAARGYTF. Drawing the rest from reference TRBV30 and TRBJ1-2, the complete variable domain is SQTIHQWPATLVQPVGSPLSLECTVEGTSNPNLYWYRQAAGRGLQLLFYSVGIGQISSEVPQNLSASRPQDRQFILSSKKLLLSDSGFYLCASAARGYTFGSGTRLTVV.

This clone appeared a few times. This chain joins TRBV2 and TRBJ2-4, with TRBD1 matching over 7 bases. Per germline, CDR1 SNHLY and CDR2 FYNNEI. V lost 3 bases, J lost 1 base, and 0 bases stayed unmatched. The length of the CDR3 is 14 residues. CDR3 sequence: CASSEDRAKNIQYF. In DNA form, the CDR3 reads TGTGCCAGCAGTGAGGACAGGGCCAAAAACATTCAGTACTTC. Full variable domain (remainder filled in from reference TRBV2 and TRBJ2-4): EPEVTQTPSHQVTQMGQEVILRCVPISNHLYFYWYRQILGQKVEFLVSFYNNEISEKSEIFDDQFSVERPDGSNFTLKIRSTKLEDSAMYFCASSEDRAKNIQYFGAGTRLSVL.

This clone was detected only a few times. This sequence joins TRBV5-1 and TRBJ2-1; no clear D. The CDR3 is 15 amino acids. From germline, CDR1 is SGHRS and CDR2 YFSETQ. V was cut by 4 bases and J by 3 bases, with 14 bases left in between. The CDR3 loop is CASSPEIGFYNEQFF. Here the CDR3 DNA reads TGCGCCAGCAGCCCTGAGATCGGCTTCTACAATGAGCAGTTCTTC.

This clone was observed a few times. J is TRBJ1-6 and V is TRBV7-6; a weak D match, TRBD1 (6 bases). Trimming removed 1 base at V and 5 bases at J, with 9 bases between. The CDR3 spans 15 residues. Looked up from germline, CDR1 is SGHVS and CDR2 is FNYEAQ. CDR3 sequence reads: CASSLVQGHNSPLHF. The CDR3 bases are TGTGCCAGCAGCTTAGTCCAGGGGCATAATTCACCCCTCCACTTT.

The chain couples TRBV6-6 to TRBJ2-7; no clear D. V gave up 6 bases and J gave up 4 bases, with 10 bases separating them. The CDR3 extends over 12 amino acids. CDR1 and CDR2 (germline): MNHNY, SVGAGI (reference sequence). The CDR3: CASRFTEYEQYF. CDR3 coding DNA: TGTGCCAGCAGGTTCACGGAATACGAGCAGTACTTC.

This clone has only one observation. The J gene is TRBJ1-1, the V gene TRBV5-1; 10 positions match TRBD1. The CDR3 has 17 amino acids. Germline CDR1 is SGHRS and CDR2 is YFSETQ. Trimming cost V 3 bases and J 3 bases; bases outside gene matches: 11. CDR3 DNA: TGCGCCAGCAGCTCCCGGGACAGGGGAGAGAGTGACACTGAAGCTTTCTTT. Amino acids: CASSSRDRGESDTEAFF.

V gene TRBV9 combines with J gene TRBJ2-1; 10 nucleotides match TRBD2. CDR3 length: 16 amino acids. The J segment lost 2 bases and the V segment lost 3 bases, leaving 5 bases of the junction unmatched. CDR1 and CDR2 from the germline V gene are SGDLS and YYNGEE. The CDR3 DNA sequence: TGTGCCAGCAGCGCCCTAGCGGGGGCCGCCTACAATGAGCAGTTCTTC. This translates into CASSALAGAAYNEQFF.

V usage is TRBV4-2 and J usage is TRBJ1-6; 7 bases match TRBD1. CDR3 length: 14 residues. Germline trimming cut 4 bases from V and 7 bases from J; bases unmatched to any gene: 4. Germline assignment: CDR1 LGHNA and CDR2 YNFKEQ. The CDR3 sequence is CASSLPGQNSPLHF. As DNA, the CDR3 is TGTGCCAGCAGCCTGCCGGGACAGAATTCACCCCTCCACTTT.

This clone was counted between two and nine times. The CDR3 region is CASSLEGNEQFF. For the CDR3, the DNA is TGTGCCAGCAGCTTAGAGGGGAATGAGCAGTTCTTC. The rearrangement joins TRBV7-9 to TRBJ2-1, with D tentatively TRBD1 (5 bases). This CDR3 is built from 12 residues. V was cut by 1 base and J by 7 bases, with 5 bases left in between. Germline CDR1 is SEHNR and CDR2 is FQNEAQ (reference sequence). The full variable domain, its missing parts supplied by reference TRBV7-9 and TRBJ2-1, is DTGVSQNPRHKITKRGQNVTFRCDPISEHNRLYWYRQTLGQGPEFLTYFQNEAQLEKSRLLSDRFSAERPKGSFSTLEIQRTEQGDSAMYLCASSLEGNEQFFGPGTRLTVL.